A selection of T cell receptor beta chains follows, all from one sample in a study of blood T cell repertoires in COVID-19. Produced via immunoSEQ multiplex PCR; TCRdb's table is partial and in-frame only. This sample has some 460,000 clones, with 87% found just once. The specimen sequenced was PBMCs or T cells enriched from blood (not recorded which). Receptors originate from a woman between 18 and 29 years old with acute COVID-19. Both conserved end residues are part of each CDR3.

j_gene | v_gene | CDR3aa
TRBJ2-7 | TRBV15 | CATSRDLAPIEQYF
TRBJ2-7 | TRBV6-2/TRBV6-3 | CASSLSFDSEVDEQYF
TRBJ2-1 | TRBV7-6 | CASSLLQANSYNEQFF
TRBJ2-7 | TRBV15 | CATSREWTGYGQYF
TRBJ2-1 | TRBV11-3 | CASSPREGRRYNEQFF
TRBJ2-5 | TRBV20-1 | CSASGARAGVAAETQYF
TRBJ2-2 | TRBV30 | CAWEGQGTGGELFF
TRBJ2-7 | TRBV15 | CATSRRDRGTEQYF
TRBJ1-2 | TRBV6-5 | CASTGGRQGYGYTF
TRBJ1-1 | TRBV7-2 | CASSLWGRNTEAFF
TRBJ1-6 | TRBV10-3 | CAISKNPGQGQPLHF
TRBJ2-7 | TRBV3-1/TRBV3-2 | CASSQASGSYEQYF
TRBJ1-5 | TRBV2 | CASSEGGRNQPQHF
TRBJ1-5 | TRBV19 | CASSIFPGSRQPQHF
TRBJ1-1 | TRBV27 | CASSKRNMNTEAFF
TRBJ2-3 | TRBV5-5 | CASSLDDREADTQYF
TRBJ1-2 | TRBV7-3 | CASSLSGGGYTF
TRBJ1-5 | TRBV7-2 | CASSLYEDQPQHF
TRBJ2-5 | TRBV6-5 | CASSLTGGRETQYF
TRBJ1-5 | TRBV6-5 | CASSYDGSQPQHF
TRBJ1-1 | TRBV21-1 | CASSKGGTRDTEAFF
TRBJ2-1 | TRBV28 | CASSLMGDSSYNEQFF
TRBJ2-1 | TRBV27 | CASSLSSNNEQFF
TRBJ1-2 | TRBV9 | CASSETGGAFYGYTF
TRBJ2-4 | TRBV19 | CASSAVGQGAKNIQYF
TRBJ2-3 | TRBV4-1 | CASSQDGLAGDTQYF